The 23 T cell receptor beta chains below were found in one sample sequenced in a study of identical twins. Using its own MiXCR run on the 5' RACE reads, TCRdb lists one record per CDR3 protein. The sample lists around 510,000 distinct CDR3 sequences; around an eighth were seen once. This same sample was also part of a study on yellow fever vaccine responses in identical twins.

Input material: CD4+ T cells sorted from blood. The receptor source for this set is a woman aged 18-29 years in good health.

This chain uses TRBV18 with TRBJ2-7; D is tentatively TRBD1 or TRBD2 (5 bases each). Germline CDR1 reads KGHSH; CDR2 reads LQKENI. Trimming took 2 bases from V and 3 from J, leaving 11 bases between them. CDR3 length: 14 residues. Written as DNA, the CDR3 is TGTGCCAGCTCACCAACCGGGGCATTCTACGAGCAGTACTTC. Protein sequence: CASSPTGAFYEQYF.

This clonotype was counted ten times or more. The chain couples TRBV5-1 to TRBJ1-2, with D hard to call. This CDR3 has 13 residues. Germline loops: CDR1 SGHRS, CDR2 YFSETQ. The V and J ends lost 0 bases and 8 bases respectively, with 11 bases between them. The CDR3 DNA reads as TGCGCCAGCAGCTTGGGTTCCGGCGGCGGCTACACCTTC. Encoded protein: CASSLGSGGGYTF. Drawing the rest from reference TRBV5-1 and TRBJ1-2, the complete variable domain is KAGVTQTPRYLIKTRGQQVTLSCSPISGHRSVSWYQQTPGQGLQFLFEYFSETQRNKGNFPGRFSGRQFSNSRSEMNVSTLELGDSALYLCASSLGSGGGYTFGSGTRLTVV.

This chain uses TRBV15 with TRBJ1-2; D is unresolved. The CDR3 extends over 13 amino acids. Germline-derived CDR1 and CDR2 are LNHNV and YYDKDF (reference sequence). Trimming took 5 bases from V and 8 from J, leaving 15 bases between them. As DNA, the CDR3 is TGTGCCACCAGCCTTGGGCAGGATGGGGGCTACACCTTC. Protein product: CATSLGQDGGYTF.

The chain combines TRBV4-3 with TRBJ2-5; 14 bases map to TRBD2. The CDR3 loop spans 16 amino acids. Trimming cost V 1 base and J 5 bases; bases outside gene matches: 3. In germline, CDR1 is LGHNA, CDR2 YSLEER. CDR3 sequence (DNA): TGCGCCAGCAGCCAAGGACTAGCGGGAGGGTTGGAGACCCAGTACTTC. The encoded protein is CASSQGLAGGLETQYF.

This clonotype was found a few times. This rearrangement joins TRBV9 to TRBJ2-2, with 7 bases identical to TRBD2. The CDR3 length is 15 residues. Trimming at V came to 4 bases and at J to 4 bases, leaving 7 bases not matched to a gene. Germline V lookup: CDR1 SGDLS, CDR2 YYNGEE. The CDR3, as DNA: TGTGCCAGCAGCCCTCATGGGGGGGGCACCGGGGAGCTGTTTTTT. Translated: CASSPHGGGTGELFF.

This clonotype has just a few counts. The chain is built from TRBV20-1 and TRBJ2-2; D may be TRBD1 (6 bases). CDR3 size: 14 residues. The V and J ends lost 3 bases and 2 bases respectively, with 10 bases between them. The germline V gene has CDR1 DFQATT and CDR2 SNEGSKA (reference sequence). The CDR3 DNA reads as TGCAGTGCTAGGGGACACCCTAACACCGGGGAGCTGTTTTTT. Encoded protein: CSARGHPNTGELFF.

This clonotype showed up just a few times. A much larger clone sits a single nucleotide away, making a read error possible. In DNA, the CDR3 is TGCGCCAGCAGCTTGGGAGGCATTGAAGCTTTCTTT. Translating it yields CASSLGGIEAFF. V and J are TRBV5-1 and TRBJ1-1; no reliable D call. The CDR3 is 12 amino acids. Germline V gene lookup returns CDR1 SGHRS and CDR2 YFSETQ. The V end was cut by 0 bases, the J end by 7 bases, with 7 bases between.

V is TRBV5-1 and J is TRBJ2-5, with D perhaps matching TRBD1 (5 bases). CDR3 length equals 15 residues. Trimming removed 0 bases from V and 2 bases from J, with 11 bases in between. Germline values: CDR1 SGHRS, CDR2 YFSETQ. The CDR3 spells CASSLGVNRQETQYF. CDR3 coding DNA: TGCGCCAGCAGCTTGGGTGTGAACAGGCAAGAGACCCAGTACTTC. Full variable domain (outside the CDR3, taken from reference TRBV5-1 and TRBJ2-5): KAGVTQTPRYLIKTRGQQVTLSCSPISGHRSVSWYQQTPGQGLQFLFEYFSETQRNKGNFPGRFSGRQFSNSRSEMNVSTLELGDSALYLCASSLGVNRQETQYFGPGTRLLVL.

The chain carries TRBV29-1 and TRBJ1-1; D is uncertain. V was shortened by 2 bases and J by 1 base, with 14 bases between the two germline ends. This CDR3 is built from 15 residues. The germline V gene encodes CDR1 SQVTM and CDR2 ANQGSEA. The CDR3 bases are TGCAGCGTTGAAAGAAGGGCCACAGCGAACACTGAAGCTTTCTTT. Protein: CSVERRATANTEAFF.

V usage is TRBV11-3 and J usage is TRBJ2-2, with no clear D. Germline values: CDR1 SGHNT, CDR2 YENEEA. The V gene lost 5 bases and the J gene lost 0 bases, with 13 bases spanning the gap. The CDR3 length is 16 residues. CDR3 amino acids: CASSPPAASNTGELFF. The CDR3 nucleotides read TGTGCCAGCAGCCCCCCCGCAGCCTCGAACACCGGGGAGCTGTTTTTT.

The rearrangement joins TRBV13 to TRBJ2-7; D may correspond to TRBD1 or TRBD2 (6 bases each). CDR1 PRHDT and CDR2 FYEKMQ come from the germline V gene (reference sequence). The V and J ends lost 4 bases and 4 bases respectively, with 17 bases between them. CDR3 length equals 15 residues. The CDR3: CASSSAVVGGYEQYF. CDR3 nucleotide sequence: TGTGCCAGCAGCTCCGCGGTTGTAGGGGGGTACGAGCAGTACTTC.

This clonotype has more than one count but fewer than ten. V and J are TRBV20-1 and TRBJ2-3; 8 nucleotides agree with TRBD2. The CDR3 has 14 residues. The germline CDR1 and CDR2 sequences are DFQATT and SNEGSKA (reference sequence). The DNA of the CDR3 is TGCACCTGCGGGGGGCAGCGGAACACAGATACGCAGTATTTT. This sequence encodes CTCGGQRNTDTQYF.

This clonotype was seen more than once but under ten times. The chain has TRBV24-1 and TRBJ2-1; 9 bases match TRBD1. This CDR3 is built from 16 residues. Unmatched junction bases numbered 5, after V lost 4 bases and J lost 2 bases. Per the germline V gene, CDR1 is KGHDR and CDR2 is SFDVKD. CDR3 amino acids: CATSEKRQGAYNEQFF. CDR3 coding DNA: TGTGCCACCAGTGAGAAAAGACAGGGGGCCTACAATGAGCAGTTCTTC.

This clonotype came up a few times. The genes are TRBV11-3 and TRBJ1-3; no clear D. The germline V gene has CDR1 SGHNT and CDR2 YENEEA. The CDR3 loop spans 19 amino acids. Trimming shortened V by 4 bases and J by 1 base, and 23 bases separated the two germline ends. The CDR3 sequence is CASSSKRGQILNSGNTIYF. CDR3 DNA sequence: TGTGCCAGCAGCTCCAAGCGAGGGCAGATTCTTAATTCTGGAAACACCATATATTTT.

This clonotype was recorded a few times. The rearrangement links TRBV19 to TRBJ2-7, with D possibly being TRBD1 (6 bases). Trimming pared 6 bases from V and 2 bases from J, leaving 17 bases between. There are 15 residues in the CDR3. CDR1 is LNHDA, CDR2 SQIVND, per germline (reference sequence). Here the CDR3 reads CASRKLGQTPYEQYF. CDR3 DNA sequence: TGTGCCAGTAGGAAACTAGGACAGACCCCCTACGAGCAGTACTTC.

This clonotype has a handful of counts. CDR3 protein: CATSGSPTRVQFF. The DNA of the CDR3 is TGTGCCACCAGTGGAAGTCCGACGCGGGTCCAGTTCTTC. The rearrangement links TRBV24-1 to TRBJ2-1; possibly TRBD2 for D (5 bases). The V gene lost 5 bases and the J gene lost 13 bases, with 17 bases spanning the gap. The CDR3 loop spans 13 amino acids. The germline gives CDR1 KGHDR, CDR2 SFDVKD.

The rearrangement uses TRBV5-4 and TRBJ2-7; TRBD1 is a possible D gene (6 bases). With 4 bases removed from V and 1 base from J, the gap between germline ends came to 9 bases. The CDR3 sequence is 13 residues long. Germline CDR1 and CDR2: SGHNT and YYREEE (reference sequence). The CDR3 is CASSETGSYEQYF. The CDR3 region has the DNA TGTGCCAGCAGCGAGACAGGTTCCTACGAGCAGTACTTC.

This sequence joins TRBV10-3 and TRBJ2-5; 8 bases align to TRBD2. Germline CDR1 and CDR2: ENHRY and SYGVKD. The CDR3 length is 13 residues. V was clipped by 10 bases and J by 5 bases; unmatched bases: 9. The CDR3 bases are TGTGCCACCCGGGGTCGGGAGGGCGAGACCCAGTACTTC. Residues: CATRGREGETQYF.

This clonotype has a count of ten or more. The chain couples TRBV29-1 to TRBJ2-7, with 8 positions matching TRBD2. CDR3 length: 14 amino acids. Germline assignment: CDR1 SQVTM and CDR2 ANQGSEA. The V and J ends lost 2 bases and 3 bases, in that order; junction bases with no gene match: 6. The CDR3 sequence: CSVESAGGHYEQYF. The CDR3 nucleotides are TGCAGCGTTGAATCGGCGGGAGGCCACTACGAGCAGTACTTC.

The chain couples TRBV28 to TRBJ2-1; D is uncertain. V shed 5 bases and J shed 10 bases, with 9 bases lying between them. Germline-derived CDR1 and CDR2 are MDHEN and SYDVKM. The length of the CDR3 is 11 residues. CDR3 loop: CASSHWPEQFF. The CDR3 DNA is TGTGCCAGCAGTCACTGGCCAGAGCAGTTCTTC.

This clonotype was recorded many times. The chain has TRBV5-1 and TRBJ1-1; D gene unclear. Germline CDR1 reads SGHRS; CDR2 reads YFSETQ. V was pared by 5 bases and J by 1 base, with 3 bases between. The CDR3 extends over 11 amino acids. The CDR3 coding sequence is TGCGCCAGCAGGGAGAACACTGAAGCTTTCTTT. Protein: CASRENTEAFF.

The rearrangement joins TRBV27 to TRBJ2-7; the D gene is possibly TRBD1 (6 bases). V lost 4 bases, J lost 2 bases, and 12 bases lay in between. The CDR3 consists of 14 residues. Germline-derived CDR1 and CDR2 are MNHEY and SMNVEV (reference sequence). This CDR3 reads CASSSRQVTYEQYF. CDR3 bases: TGTGCCAGCAGTTCCCGACAGGTCACCTACGAGCAGTACTTC.

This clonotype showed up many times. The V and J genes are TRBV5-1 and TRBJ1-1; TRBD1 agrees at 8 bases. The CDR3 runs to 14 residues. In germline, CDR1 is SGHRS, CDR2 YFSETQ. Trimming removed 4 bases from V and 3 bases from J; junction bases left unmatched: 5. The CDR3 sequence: CASSRGTGDTEAFF. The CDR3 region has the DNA TGCGCCAGCAGCAGGGGGACAGGTGACACTGAAGCTTTCTTT. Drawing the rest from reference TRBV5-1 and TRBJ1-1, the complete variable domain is KAGVTQTPRYLIKTRGQQVTLSCSPISGHRSVSWYQQTPGQGLQFLFEYFSETQRNKGNFPGRFSGRQFSNSRSEMNVSTLELGDSALYLCASSRGTGDTEAFFGQGTRLTVV.